This TCR beta chain derives from a study of cytomegalovirus exposure and HLA in healthy donors. Study-level results: A list of 164 TCR beta chains associated with cytomegalovirus was given. The TCR clusters that emerged in the first cohort tended, a later analysis found, to co-occur in the approximately 130 validation repertoires.

The donors were part of the validation cohort of 120 subjects. That cohort was separate from the first cohort, which comprised 666 subjects. This table comes from immunoSEQ multiplex PCR, and its TCRdb copy is limited to in-frame clones, with some not included. The table has 95,000 to 120,000 clones, approximately 96% seen once. The count of this clone is one. Its matching antigen is unknown. Sequences were obtained from PBMCs. The receptor's source is a woman aged 18-35 years in good health and CMV-seronegative.

The CDR3 sequence: CASKSRQGTYNEQFF. CDR3 coding DNA: TGTGCCAGTAAGAGCCGACAGGGTACCTACAATGAGCAGTTCTTC. The rearrangement joins TRBV19 to TRBJ2-1, with TRBD1 matching 7 bases. Germline trimming cut 7 bases from V and 2 bases from J; bases unmatched to any gene: 8. The CDR3 is 15 amino acids. The germline CDR1 and CDR2 sequences are LNHDA and SQIVND (reference sequence).